This TCR beta chain was observed in a study of T-cell reconstitution after alpha-beta-depleted transplantation in children. For TCRbeta, the library was prepared with unique molecular identifiers. A single record per CDR3 protein comes from TCRdb applying MiXCR to the PCR reads. The table has about 260,000 distinct CDR3 sequences, around 10% seen once. This clonotype was observed many times. The target antigen is unknown. Study findings and constraints: Several hundred expanded graft clones reportedly supplied alpha-beta T cells about two months after transplant. After one year, T-cell counts and TCRbeta diversity mostly came from new T cells.

The receptor was derived from a male patient aged 2 to 9 who had a stem cell transplant for chronic granulomatous disease, so the T cells may come from the graft donor. The specimen was peripheral blood, collected 180 days after TCRalphabeta/CD19-depleted stem cell transplant.

The CDR3 is CASSLAKVAGGSYNEQFF. Here the CDR3 DNA reads TGCGCCAGCAGCTTGGCCAAGGTAGCGGGGGGCTCCTACAATGAGCAGTTCTTC. V usage is TRBV5-1 and J usage is TRBJ2-1; 10 bases align to TRBD2. Trimming removed 0 bases from V and 0 bases from J; junction bases left unmatched: 6. The CDR3 contains 18 residues. Germline V lookup: CDR1 SGHRS, CDR2 YFSETQ.